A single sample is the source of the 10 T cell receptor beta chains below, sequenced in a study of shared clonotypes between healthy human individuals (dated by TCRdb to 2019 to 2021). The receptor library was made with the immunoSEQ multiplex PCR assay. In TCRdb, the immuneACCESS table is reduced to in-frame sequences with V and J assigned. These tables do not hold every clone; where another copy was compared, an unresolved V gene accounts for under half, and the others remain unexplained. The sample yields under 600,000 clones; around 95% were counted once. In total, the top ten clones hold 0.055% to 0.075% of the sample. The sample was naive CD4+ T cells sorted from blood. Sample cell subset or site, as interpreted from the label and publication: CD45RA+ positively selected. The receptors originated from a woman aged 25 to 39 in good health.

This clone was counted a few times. The CDR3 region has the DNA TGCAGTGCCCCAGGGAGCACTGAAGCTTTCTTT. It encodes CSAPGSTEAFF. The rearrangement links TRBV20-1 to TRBJ1-1; possibly TRBD1 for D (5 bases). The CDR3 loop spans 11 amino acids. Germline CDR1 and CDR2: DFQATT and SNEGSKA (reference sequence). Between the trimmed V and J ends, which lost 6 bases and 4 bases, there was a span of 9 bases.

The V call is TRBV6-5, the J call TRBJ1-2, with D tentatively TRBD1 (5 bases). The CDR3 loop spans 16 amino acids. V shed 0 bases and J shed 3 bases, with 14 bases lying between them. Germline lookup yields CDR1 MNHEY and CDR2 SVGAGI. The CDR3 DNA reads TGTGCCAGCAGTTACTCGAGAGGGCGGGGCGACTATGGCTACACCTTC. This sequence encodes CASSYSRGRGDYGYTF.

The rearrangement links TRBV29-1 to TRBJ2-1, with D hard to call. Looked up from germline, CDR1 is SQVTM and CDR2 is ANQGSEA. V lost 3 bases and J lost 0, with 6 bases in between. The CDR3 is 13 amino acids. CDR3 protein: CSVEPLSYNEQFF. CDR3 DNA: TGCAGCGTTGAGCCCCTCTCCTACAATGAGCAGTTCTTC.

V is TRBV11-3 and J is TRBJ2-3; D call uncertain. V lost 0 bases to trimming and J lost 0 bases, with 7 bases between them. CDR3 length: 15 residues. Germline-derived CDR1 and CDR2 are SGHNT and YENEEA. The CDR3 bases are TGTGCCAGCAGCTTAGATCCCTCTAGCACAGATACGCAGTATTTT. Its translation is CASSLDPSSTDTQYF.

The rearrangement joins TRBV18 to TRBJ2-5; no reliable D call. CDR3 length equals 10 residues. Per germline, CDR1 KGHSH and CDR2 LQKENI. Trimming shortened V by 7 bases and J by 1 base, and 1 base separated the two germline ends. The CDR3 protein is CASFQETQYF. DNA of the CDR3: TGTGCCAGCTTCCAAGAGACCCAGTACTTC. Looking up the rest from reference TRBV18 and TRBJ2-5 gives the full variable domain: NAGVMQNPRHLVRRRGQEARLRCSPMKGHSHVYWYRQLPEEGLKFMVYLQKENIIDESGMPKERFSAEFPKEGPSILRIQQVVRGDSAAYFCASFQETQYFGPGTRLLVL.

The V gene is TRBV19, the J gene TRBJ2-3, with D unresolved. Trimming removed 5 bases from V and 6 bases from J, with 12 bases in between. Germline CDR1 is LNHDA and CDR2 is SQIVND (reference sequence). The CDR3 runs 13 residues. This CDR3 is CASSGWARDTQYF. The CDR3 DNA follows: TGTGCCAGTAGTGGGTGGGCTCGGGATACGCAGTATTTT.

CDR3: CASSRGSGTENIQYF. Written as DNA, the CDR3 is TGCGCCAGCAGCAGGGGAAGCGGGACCGAAAACATTCAGTACTTC. The genes are TRBV5-1 and TRBJ2-4, with 7 bases fitting TRBD2. Trimming cost V 4 bases and J 5 bases; bases outside gene matches: 9. Germline CDR1 is SGHRS and CDR2 is YFSETQ. The CDR3 is 15 amino acids.

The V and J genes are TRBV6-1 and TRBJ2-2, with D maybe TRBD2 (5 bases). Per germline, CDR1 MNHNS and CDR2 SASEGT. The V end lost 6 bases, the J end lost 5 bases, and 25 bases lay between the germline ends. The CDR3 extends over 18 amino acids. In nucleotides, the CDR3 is TGTGCCAGCAGAGAACACCTGGGAGTAACCCTGGGTACCGGGGAGCTGTTTTTT. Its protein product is CASREHLGVTLGTGELFF.

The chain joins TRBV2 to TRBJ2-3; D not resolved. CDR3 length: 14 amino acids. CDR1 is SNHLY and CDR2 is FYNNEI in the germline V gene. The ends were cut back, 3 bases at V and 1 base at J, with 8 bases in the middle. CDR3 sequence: CASSEQGRTDTQYF. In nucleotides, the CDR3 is TGTGCCAGCAGTGAGCAAGGTCGCACAGATACGCAGTATTTT.

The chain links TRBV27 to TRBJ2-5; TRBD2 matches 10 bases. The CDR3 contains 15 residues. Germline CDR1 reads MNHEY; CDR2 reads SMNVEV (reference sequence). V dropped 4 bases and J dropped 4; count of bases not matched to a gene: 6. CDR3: CASSSWTSGSETQYF. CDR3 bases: TGTGCCAGCAGTTCGTGGACTAGCGGTTCAGAGACCCAGTACTTC.